The present TCR beta chain was sequenced within a study of regulatory T cells in long-lasting Graves disease. Study-wide findings and caveats: TCR diversity was lower in persistent Graves' patients (versus newly diagnosed ones).

This clonotype was observed at least ten times. Its specificity is not known. Regarding time point: persistent/refractory GD, antithyroid drugs over 5 years with positive TRAb. Scientists built the TCR library using RNA that was extracted from PBMCs. This CDR3 is 16 amino acids long. Germline lookup yields CDR1 MDHEN and CDR2 SYDVKM. V gave up 3 bases and J gave up 2 bases, with 16 bases separating them. Relying on iRepertoire HTBI primers and Arm-PCR of CDR3 regions, the team built TCR beta libraries. How the authors handled the data: Identified across the samples were around 62 TRBV segments and approximately 14 TRBJ segments. TCRdb redid the calling of the multiplex PCR reads with MiXCR, one entry per CDR3 protein. TCRdb, rather than the study authors, made the V and J calls. The table records about 430,000 distinct CDR3 sequences, around 20% of them present only once.

The gene calls are TRBV28 and TRBJ2-5, with D perhaps matching TRBD1 (5 bases). Sequencing was performed on peripheral blood mononuclear cells (PBMCs), taken when the disease was refractory, from a patient treated with antithyroid drugs. The sequence was collected from a female donor with Graves disease. CDR3 sequence (DNA): TGTGCCAGCAGTTTTGGCTCTTATAACAGGCAAGAGACCCAGTACTTC. Encoded protein: CASSFGSYNRQETQYF.